This TCR beta chain was sequenced during a study of blood T cell repertoires in COVID-19. Study-wide background: Whether acute or convalescent, the COVID-19 samples came from the United States, Italy and Spain.

Germline V CDR1 and CDR2: WNHNN, SYGVQD (reference sequence). The ends were cut back, 5 bases at V and 1 base at J, with 11 bases in the middle. This CDR3 is 15 amino acids long. Authors' analysis steps: For nucleated cells, counts were estimated from reference gene primer amplification. Assay used: immunoSEQ multiplex PCR; TCRdb lists only in-frame clones, some missing. That table supplies the V and J calls and clone size; D and trimming were determined from the DNA. The sample lists over 90,000 clones, around 84% occurring once. V is TRBV10-1 and J is TRBJ2-2; TRBD1 is a possible D gene (5 bases). The clonotype was recovered from a human donor in a cohort sampled during active COVID-19. The sequencing input was peripheral blood. CDR3 bases: TGCGCCAGCAGTCAGGCTACAGGGAACACCGGGGAGCTGTTTTTT. Its translation: CASSQATGNTGELFF.